This is a list of T cell receptor beta chains from one sample in a study of response to subunit inactivated influenza vaccine. MiXCR was run by TCRdb on the RT-PCR reads, yielding one entry per CDR3 protein. Among about 520,000 distinct CDR3 sequences, 7.2% were seen once, and the ten largest hold 10% to 15%. Sequencing used PBMCs from blood, obtained around 2 years after vaccination. These receptors all come from a man aged 50-75 years who received an inactivated influenza vaccine. Both conserved end residues are part of each CDR3. D genes are given only for firm matches. A row's size may be missing; if present it is once, few, many or a size class.

j_gene: TRBJ2-1
abundance: many
d_gene: TRBD2
v_gene: TRBV4-3
CDR3nt: TGCGCCAGCAGCCAAGTATTGGGGACTAGCGGGTACAATGAGCAGTTCTTC
CDR3aa: CASSQVLGTSGYNEQFF

j_gene: TRBJ2-3
abundance: few
d_gene: .
v_gene: TRBV10-3
CDR3nt: TGTGCCATCAGTGAATGGGAAGGAACAGATACGCAGTATTTT
CDR3aa: CAISEWEGTDTQYF

j_gene: TRBJ2-3
abundance: .
d_gene: .
v_gene: TRBV5-1
CDR3nt: TGCGCCAGCACTGTCGACAGTCCCACAGATACGCAGTATTTT
CDR3aa: CASTVDSPTDTQYF

j_gene: TRBJ2-3
abundance: few
d_gene: TRBD2
v_gene: TRBV29-1
CDR3nt: TGCAGCGCTACCCGGGGGGGGTCAGATACGCAGTATTTT
CDR3aa: CSATRGGSDTQYF

j_gene: TRBJ2-7
abundance: few
d_gene: .
v_gene: TRBV4-1
CDR3nt: TGCGCCAGCAGTCTTAACACAGGTTACGACGAGCAGTACTTC
CDR3aa: CASSLNTGYDEQYF

j_gene: TRBJ1-1
abundance: many
d_gene: .
v_gene: TRBV29-1
CDR3nt: TGCAGCGTTGCCAGGGTATTGAACACTGAAGCTTTCTTT
CDR3aa: CSVARVLNTEAFF

j_gene: TRBJ1-1
abundance: .
d_gene: .
v_gene: TRBV4-3
CDR3nt: TGCGCCAGCAGCCAAGAATTAAGTCCGAACACTGAAGCTTTCTTT
CDR3aa: CASSQELSPNTEAFF

j_gene: TRBJ2-1
abundance: .
d_gene: TRBD1
v_gene: TRBV18
CDR3nt: TGTGCCAGCTCACCGACGGACAGGGCCAATGAGCAGTTCTTC
CDR3aa: CASSPTDRANEQFF

j_gene: TRBJ2-7
abundance: .
d_gene: .
v_gene: TRBV6-2/TRBV6-3
CDR3nt: TGTGCCAGCAGTTCCCAGGCCAACCCCCCCCGTCCGTACGAGCAGTACTTC
CDR3aa: CASSSQANPPRPYEQYF

j_gene: TRBJ2-2
abundance: many
d_gene: .
v_gene: TRBV11-2
CDR3nt: TGTGCCAGCAGCTTAGATCGTGCGGGGGAGCTGTTTTTT
CDR3aa: CASSLDRAGELFF

j_gene: TRBJ2-1
abundance: many
d_gene: TRBD1
v_gene: TRBV5-1
CDR3nt: TGCGCCAGCAGCAGGGGACAGGGGGCTTCCTACAATGAGCAGTTCTTC
CDR3aa: CASSRGQGASYNEQFF

j_gene: TRBJ2-2
abundance: many
d_gene: .
v_gene: TRBV6-2/TRBV6-3
CDR3nt: TGTGCCAGCATCCCCTTCGACGGGGTAAAAGGGAACACCGGGGAGCTGTTTTTT
CDR3aa: CASIPFDGVKGNTGELFF

j_gene: TRBJ2-3
abundance: .
d_gene: TRBD2
v_gene: TRBV14
CDR3nt: TGTGCCAGCGCGATAACTAGCGGACTCACAGATACGCAGTATTTT
CDR3aa: CASAITSGLTDTQYF

j_gene: TRBJ1-2
abundance: .
d_gene: TRBD1
v_gene: TRBV7-2
CDR3nt: TGTGCCAGCAGCTTAAACAGGGGGCGCAGAGGCTACACCTTC
CDR3aa: CASSLNRGRRGYTF

j_gene: TRBJ1-1
abundance: .
d_gene: .
v_gene: TRBV7-2
CDR3nt: TGTGCCAGCAGCTTAGAACCTGTTGGGGCTTTCTTT
CDR3aa: CASSLEPVGAFF

j_gene: TRBJ2-2
abundance: few
d_gene: .
v_gene: TRBV7-9
CDR3nt: TGTGCCAGCAGCTTACCGAAGGACACCAACACCGGGGAGCTGTTTTTT
CDR3aa: CASSLPKDTNTGELFF

j_gene: TRBJ2-1
abundance: .
d_gene: .
v_gene: TRBV5-5
CDR3nt: TGTGCCAGCAGCTTGTCTGGGAGTATGTACAATGAGCAGTTCTTC
CDR3aa: CASSLSGSMYNEQFF

j_gene: TRBJ1-4
abundance: many
d_gene: TRBD1
v_gene: TRBV20-1
CDR3nt: TGCAGTGCTCCACCGGGACAGGGTCTCGCGGCTAATGAAAAACTGTTTTTT
CDR3aa: CSAPPGQGLAANEKLFF

j_gene: TRBJ1-1
abundance: .
d_gene: .
v_gene: TRBV6-6
CDR3nt: TGTGCCAGCAGTCAAATAACTGAAGCTTTCTTT
CDR3aa: CASSQITEAFF

j_gene: TRBJ2-5
abundance: .
d_gene: .
v_gene: TRBV19
CDR3nt: TGTGCCAGTAGTAAACAGGGTTCGCAGTACTTC
CDR3aa: CASSKQGSQYF

j_gene: TRBJ2-7
abundance: .
d_gene: .
v_gene: TRBV20-1
CDR3nt: TGCAGTGTCGGCGGGGGGACAGGAGGAAGGGAGCAGTACTTC
CDR3aa: CSVGGGTGGREQYF

j_gene: TRBJ2-5
abundance: many
d_gene: .
v_gene: TRBV28
CDR3nt: TGTGCCAGCAGTTTATTTAACCAAGAGACCCAGTACTTC
CDR3aa: CASSLFNQETQYF

j_gene: TRBJ2-1
abundance: .
d_gene: TRBD1
v_gene: TRBV5-4
CDR3nt: TGTGCCAGCAGCTTTATGGGACAGGGGGTCCATGAGCAGTTCTTC
CDR3aa: CASSFMGQGVHEQFF

j_gene: TRBJ2-5
abundance: .
d_gene: .
v_gene: TRBV6-5
CDR3nt: TGTGCCAGCGGATTACCCGGGGGAGCGAAGACCCAGTACTTC
CDR3aa: CASGLPGGAKTQYF

j_gene: TRBJ2-3
abundance: few
d_gene: .
v_gene: TRBV7-9
CDR3nt: TGTGCCAGCAGCCTTTTCGGGGGCCTCGGCACAGATACGCAGTATTTT
CDR3aa: CASSLFGGLGTDTQYF

j_gene: TRBJ2-1
abundance: many
d_gene: TRBD2
v_gene: TRBV20-1
CDR3nt: TGCAGTGCTAGAGTAAGCGCGGGGGGGGTGGAGCAGTTCTTC
CDR3aa: CSARVSAGGVEQFF

j_gene: TRBJ2-5
abundance: .
d_gene: TRBD2
v_gene: TRBV4-3
CDR3nt: TGCGCCAGCAGCCAAGGGAGTAGACTAGCGGGGTACCAAGAGACCCAGTACTTC
CDR3aa: CASSQGSRLAGYQETQYF

j_gene: TRBJ2-7
abundance: few
d_gene: .
v_gene: TRBV20-1
CDR3nt: TGCAGTGCTAGGATTCGCGGGAAATACACCTACGAGCAGTACTTC
CDR3aa: CSARIRGKYTYEQYF

j_gene: TRBJ1-5
abundance: few
d_gene: .
v_gene: TRBV5-1
CDR3nt: TGCGCCAGCAGCTACGATGGCGTCAATCAGCCCCAGCATTTT
CDR3aa: CASSYDGVNQPQHF

j_gene: TRBJ2-3
abundance: few
d_gene: .
v_gene: TRBV10-3
CDR3nt: TGTGCCATCAGTGAGTCCCCCAGGGACACAGATACGCAGTATTTT
CDR3aa: CAISESPRDTDTQYF

j_gene: TRBJ2-7
abundance: few
d_gene: TRBD1
v_gene: TRBV5-1
CDR3nt: TGCGCCAGCAGGGGAGGACAGGGGAGCGAGCAGTACTTC
CDR3aa: CASRGGQGSEQYF

j_gene: TRBJ2-2
abundance: many
d_gene: .
v_gene: TRBV10-1
CDR3nt: TGCGCCAGCAGTGGAACCGATTACACCGGGGAGCTGTTTTTT
CDR3aa: CASSGTDYTGELFF

j_gene: TRBJ1-3
abundance: few
d_gene: .
v_gene: TRBV7-2
CDR3nt: TGTGCCAGCAGCGTCCAAGGGGGGACAGGAAACACCATATATTTT
CDR3aa: CASSVQGGTGNTIYF

j_gene: TRBJ2-6
abundance: .
d_gene: .
v_gene: TRBV2
CDR3nt: TGTGCCAGCAGTGAAGGCCACAGGCGCTCTGGGGCCAACGTCCTGACTTTC
CDR3aa: CASSEGHRRSGANVLTF

j_gene: TRBJ2-1
abundance: many
d_gene: .
v_gene: TRBV20-1
CDR3nt: TGCAGTGCAGCCCGGTATCCGAATGAGCAGTTCTTC
CDR3aa: CSAARYPNEQFF

j_gene: TRBJ2-1
abundance: many
d_gene: .
v_gene: TRBV20-1
CDR3nt: TGCAGTGCTAGGAAGGGCTTGCGACTAGATTTTAGTGAGCAGTTCTTC
CDR3aa: CSARKGLRLDFSEQFF

j_gene: TRBJ1-2
abundance: many
d_gene: .
v_gene: TRBV11-1
CDR3nt: TGTGCCAGCAGCCCGACAGCAGACTATGGCTACACCTTC
CDR3aa: CASSPTADYGYTF

j_gene: TRBJ2-5
abundance: once
d_gene: TRBD1
v_gene: TRBV6-2/TRBV6-3
CDR3nt: TGTGCCAGCAGTTACGGATTAAGGACAGGATGGGAGACCCAGTACTTC
CDR3aa: CASSYGLRTGWETQYF

j_gene: TRBJ1-2
abundance: .
d_gene: .
v_gene: TRBV4-1
CDR3nt: TGCGCCAGCAGCCAAGACCCTGGGGTCGCTAACTATGGCTACACCTTC
CDR3aa: CASSQDPGVANYGYTF

j_gene: TRBJ2-7
abundance: few
d_gene: TRBD1
v_gene: TRBV20-1
CDR3nt: TGCAGTGCGTCCCGGGACAGGGGCATTATTCTTTCCTACGAGCAGTACTTC
CDR3aa: CSASRDRGIILSYEQYF

j_gene: TRBJ2-7
abundance: many
d_gene: TRBD1
v_gene: TRBV10-3
CDR3nt: TGTGCCATGGGACAGGGGTTCCACGAGCAGTACTTC
CDR3aa: CAMGQGFHEQYF

j_gene: TRBJ2-7
abundance: many
d_gene: .
v_gene: TRBV4-3
CDR3nt: TGCGCCAGCAGCCAGGGGACCAGAGCGGCTGACGAGCAGTACTTC
CDR3aa: CASSQGTRAADEQYF

j_gene: TRBJ2-3
abundance: .
d_gene: TRBD2
v_gene: TRBV20-1
CDR3nt: TGCAGTGCTAGAGACCGAACTAGCGGAGGGAGCACAGATACGCAGTATTTT
CDR3aa: CSARDRTSGGSTDTQYF

j_gene: TRBJ2-1
abundance: few
d_gene: TRBD2
v_gene: TRBV9
CDR3nt: TGTGCCAGCAGCGTAGGACTAGCGGCATACAATGAGCAGTTCTTC
CDR3aa: CASSVGLAAYNEQFF

j_gene: TRBJ1-4
abundance: .
d_gene: .
v_gene: TRBV4-2
CDR3nt: TGTGCCAGCAGCCAAGAGGGACACTCTAATGAAAAACTGTTTTTT
CDR3aa: CASSQEGHSNEKLFF

j_gene: TRBJ2-5
abundance: few
d_gene: .
v_gene: TRBV6-2/TRBV6-3
CDR3nt: TGTGCCAGCAGTGAACCTTTTACGGGCCGGGAGACCCAGTACTTC
CDR3aa: CASSEPFTGRETQYF

j_gene: TRBJ2-1
abundance: few
d_gene: .
v_gene: TRBV10-3
CDR3nt: TGTGCCATCAGTATGACCGGGACGAGGGATGAGCAGTTCTTC
CDR3aa: CAISMTGTRDEQFF

j_gene: TRBJ1-4
abundance: .
d_gene: .
v_gene: TRBV18
CDR3nt: TGTGCCAGCTCACTTCGAAAAGACAGAAGCGAAAAACTGTTTTTT
CDR3aa: CASSLRKDRSEKLFF

j_gene: TRBJ2-1
abundance: few
d_gene: TRBD2
v_gene: TRBV10-3
CDR3nt: TGTGCCATCAGTTCGGTAAGCGGGAGCTCCTACAATGAGCAGTTCTTC
CDR3aa: CAISSVSGSSYNEQFF

j_gene: TRBJ1-6
abundance: many
d_gene: .
v_gene: TRBV12-3/TRBV12-4
CDR3nt: TGTGCCAGCAGTTTTCAAGGGTCACCCCTCCACTTT
CDR3aa: CASSFQGSPLHF

j_gene: TRBJ2-3
abundance: .
d_gene: .
v_gene: TRBV20-1
CDR3nt: TGCAGTGCTAGGGAACCGGGACGGAACACAGATACGCAGTATTTT
CDR3aa: CSAREPGRNTDTQYF

j_gene: TRBJ2-1
abundance: medium-sized
d_gene: .
v_gene: TRBV29-1
CDR3nt: TGCAGCGTACGAGTTTGGGGAGAGCAGTTCTTC
CDR3aa: CSVRVWGEQFF

j_gene: TRBJ2-1
abundance: .
d_gene: .
v_gene: TRBV7-6
CDR3nt: TGTGCCAGCAGCTTAGAGTATCGGGGTGAGCAGTTCTTC
CDR3aa: CASSLEYRGEQFF